The 10 T cell receptor beta chains below were found in one sample sequenced in a study of blood T cells in healthy people across ages. The authors ran a second PCR of roughly 6 to 12 cycles using a sample-barcoded 5' primer and a J-beta primer mix. TCRdb passed the 5' RACE reads through MiXCR, listing each CDR3 protein once. This repertoire shows hundreds of thousands of distinct CDR3 sequences, under 70% found once; its top ten account for over 30%. Source material: blood. These receptors originate from a man between 60 and 75 years old in good health.

The rearrangement joins TRBV20-1 to TRBJ2-7; 7 nucleotides match TRBD2. The germline V gene has CDR1 DFQATT and CDR2 SNEGSKA (reference sequence). V was pared by 0 bases and J by 0 bases, with 5 bases of the junction left unmatched. This CDR3 comprises 15 residues. CDR3 residues: CSARDPSGSSYEQYF. In nucleotides, the CDR3 is TGCAGTGCTAGAGACCCTAGCGGCAGCTCCTACGAGCAGTACTTC.

The chain couples TRBV10-3 to TRBJ2-1; D unclear. This CDR3 is 14 amino acids long. CDR1 and CDR2 from the germline V gene are ENHRY and SYGVKD. V was clipped by 5 bases and J by 2 bases, with 10 bases between them. In nucleotides, the CDR3 is TGTGCCATCAGTTTCCACAGCCCCTACAATGAGCAGTTCTTC. Translated, it gives CAISFHSPYNEQFF.

The sample holds a few counts of this clonotype. The CDR3 sequence: CASSVGVNNEQFF. The CDR3 DNA is TGTGCCAGCAGCGTAGGAGTGAACAATGAGCAGTTCTTC. The rearrangement joins TRBV7-3 to TRBJ2-1; D call uncertain. CDR3 length: 13 residues. The V end lost 5 bases, the J end lost 5 bases, and 10 bases lay between the germline ends. Germline V CDR1 and CDR2: SGHTA, FQGTGA.

Many counts were recorded for this clonotype. V usage is TRBV29-1 and J usage is TRBJ1-5, with 10 bases that match TRBD1. The germline V gene encodes CDR1 SQVTM and CDR2 ANQGSEA. The CDR3 has 14 amino acids. Trimming took 4 bases from V and 5 from J; bases not matched to a gene: 5. The CDR3 region is CSVADRGQDQPQHF. The CDR3 DNA reads as TGCAGCGTTGCAGACAGGGGGCAAGATCAGCCCCAGCATTTT. Filled out from reference TRBV29-1 and TRBJ1-5, the complete variable domain reads SAVISQKPSRDICQRGTSLTIQCQVDSQVTMMFWYRQQPGQSLTLIATANQGSEATYESGFVIDKFPISRPNLTFSTLTVSNMSPEDSSIYLCSVADRGQDQPQHFGDGTRLSIL.

The J gene is TRBJ1-2, the V gene TRBV12-3 or TRBV12-4; 7 bases match TRBD1. Germline trimming cut 5 bases from V and 5 bases from J; bases unmatched to any gene: 11. CDR3 length: 15 residues. In DNA form, the CDR3 reads TGTGCCAGCAGTCGTACACAGGGGACGGGGTATGGCTACACCTTC. This sequence encodes CASSRTQGTGYGYTF.

This clonotype has more than one count but fewer than ten. The rearrangement joins TRBV5-1 to TRBJ1-6, with D possibly TRBD1 on 5 matching bases. The CDR3 consists of 13 residues. V lost 3 bases, J lost 5 bases, and 6 bases lay in between. Germline CDR1 SGHRS, CDR2 YFSETQ. The CDR3 DNA sequence: TGCGCCAGCAGCTGGGGGGATAATTCACCCCTCCACTTT. This gives the protein CASSWGDNSPLHF.

This clonotype was seen many times. This chain uses TRBV7-2 with TRBJ2-7; D gene ambiguous. The V gene lost 1 base and the J gene lost 6 bases, with 10 bases spanning the gap. Germline-derived CDR1 and CDR2 are SGHTA and FQGNSA. The length of the CDR3 is 13 residues. CDR3 DNA sequence: TGTGCCAGCAGCTTAGGTCGGTCGGCCGAGCAGTACTTC. This encodes CASSLGRSAEQYF.

The rearrangement uses TRBV10-3 and TRBJ2-7; D not certain. The CDR3 totals 11 residues. The germline gives CDR1 ENHRY, CDR2 SYGVKD. With 8 bases removed from V and 6 bases from J, the gap between germline ends came to 11 bases. CDR3 protein: CAIGAHGEQYF. The CDR3 region has the DNA TGTGCCATCGGCGCGCATGGCGAGCAGTACTTC.

V usage is TRBV3-1 and J usage is TRBJ2-5, with D perhaps matching TRBD2 (7 bases). Germline V gene lookup returns CDR1 LGHDT and CDR2 YNNKEL (reference sequence). This CDR3 is built from 15 residues. The V end was cut by 4 bases, the J end by 5 bases, with 17 bases between. In nucleotides, the CDR3 is TGTGCCAGCAGCCTCCCTCCAGGGGAGGGTGAGACCCAGTACTTC. Translating gives CASSLPPGEGETQYF.

Notes on this clonotype: A much larger clonotype is one base distant, so this may be a read error. V gene TRBV29-1 combines with J gene TRBJ2-5; 8 nucleotides align to TRBD1. Germline CDR1 and CDR2: SQVTM and ANQGSEA. The CDR3 length is 15 residues. Unmatched junction bases numbered 20, after V lost 6 bases and J lost 11 bases. The CDR3 nucleotides are TGCAGCGTCTGGGGTACCGCAGGGGGCTTGAGTGAGCAGTACTTC. It is translated as CSVWGTAGGLSEQYF.